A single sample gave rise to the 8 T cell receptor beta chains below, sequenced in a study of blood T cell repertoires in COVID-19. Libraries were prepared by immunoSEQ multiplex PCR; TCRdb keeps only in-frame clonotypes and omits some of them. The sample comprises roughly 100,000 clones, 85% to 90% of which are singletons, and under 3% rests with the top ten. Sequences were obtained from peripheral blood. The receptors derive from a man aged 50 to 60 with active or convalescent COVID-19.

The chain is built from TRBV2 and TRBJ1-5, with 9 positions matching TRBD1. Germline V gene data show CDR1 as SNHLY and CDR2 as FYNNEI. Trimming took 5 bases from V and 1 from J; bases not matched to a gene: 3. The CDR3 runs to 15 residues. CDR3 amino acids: CASSIQGASNQPQHF. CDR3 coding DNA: TGTGCCAGCAGTATACAGGGGGCAAGCAATCAGCCCCAGCATTTT.

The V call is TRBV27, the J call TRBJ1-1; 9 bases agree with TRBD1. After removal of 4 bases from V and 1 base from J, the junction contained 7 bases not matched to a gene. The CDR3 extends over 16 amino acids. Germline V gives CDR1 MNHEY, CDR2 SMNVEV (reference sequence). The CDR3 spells CASSSPTGGPNTEAFF. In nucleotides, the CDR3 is TGTGCCAGCAGTTCCCCAACAGGGGGCCCGAACACTGAAGCTTTCTTT.

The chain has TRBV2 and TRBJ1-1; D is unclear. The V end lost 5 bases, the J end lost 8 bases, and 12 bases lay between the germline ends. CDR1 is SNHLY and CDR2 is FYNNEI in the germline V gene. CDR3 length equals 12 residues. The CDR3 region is CASSKREGEAFF. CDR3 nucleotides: TGTGCCAGCAGTAAAAGGGAGGGAGAAGCTTTCTTT.

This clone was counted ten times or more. CDR3 DNA: TGTGCCAGCAGTATAGCGGGGGCCCCCTACGAGCAGTACGTC. It yields the protein CASSIAGAPYEQYV. V is TRBV5-4 and J is TRBJ2-7; 9 nucleotides match TRBD2. CDR1 and CDR2 (germline): SGHNT, YYREEE (reference sequence). The CDR3 spans 14 residues. The J segment lost 2 bases and the V segment lost 5 bases, leaving 5 bases of the junction unmatched.

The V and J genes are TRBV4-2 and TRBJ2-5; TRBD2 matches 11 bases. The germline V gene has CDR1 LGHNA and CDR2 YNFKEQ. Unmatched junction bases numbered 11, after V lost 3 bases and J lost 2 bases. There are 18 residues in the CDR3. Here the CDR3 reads CASSQGTSGGPLQETQYF. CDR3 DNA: TGTGCCAGCAGCCAGGGAACTAGCGGGGGACCTCTACAAGAGACCCAGTACTTC.

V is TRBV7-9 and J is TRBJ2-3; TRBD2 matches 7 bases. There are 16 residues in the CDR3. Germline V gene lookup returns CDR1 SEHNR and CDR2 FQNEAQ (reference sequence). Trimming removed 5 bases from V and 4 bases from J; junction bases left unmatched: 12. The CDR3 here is CASSPGTGGSADTQYF. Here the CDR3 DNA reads TGTGCCAGCAGCCCCGGGACGGGAGGTTCGGCAGATACGCAGTATTTT.

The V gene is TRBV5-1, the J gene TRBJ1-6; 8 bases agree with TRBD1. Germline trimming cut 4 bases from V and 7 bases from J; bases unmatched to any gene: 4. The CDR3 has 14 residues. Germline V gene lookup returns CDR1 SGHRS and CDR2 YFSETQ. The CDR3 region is CASSMDRENSPLHF. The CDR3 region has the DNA TGCGCCAGCAGCATGGACAGGGAGAATTCACCCCTCCACTTT.

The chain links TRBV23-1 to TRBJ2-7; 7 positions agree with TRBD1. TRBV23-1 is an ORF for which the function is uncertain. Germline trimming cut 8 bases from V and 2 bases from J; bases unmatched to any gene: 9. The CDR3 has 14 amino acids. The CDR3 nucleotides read TGCGCCAGCTGGGACAGCGATAATACCTACGAGCAGTACGTC. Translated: CASWDSDNTYEQYV.